Following are 5 T cell receptor beta chains from one sample sequenced in a study of human T cells and chemical hapten exposure. Noted time point: patch test 2, 6 weeks after DPC sensitization. Stated treatment: therapeutic diphenylcyclopropenone sensitization with weekly scalp DPC. TCRdb called the RACE reads again in MiXCR, with one record for every CDR3 protein. The sample lists around 67,000 distinct CDR3 sequences; approximately 9% were seen once. The material sequenced was whole blood, taken in connection with sensitization to the hapten diphenylcyclopropenone (DPC). These receptors all stem from a woman in her 50s with alopecia areata. Some clones in this sample may be carry-over from other donors' samples.

In its sample, this clonotype was seen a few times. The V gene is TRBV6-1, the J gene TRBJ1-3; D not certain. The CDR3 totals 16 residues. Trimming stripped 8 bases from V and 2 bases from J, with 19 bases between. Germline lookup yields CDR1 MNHNS and CDR2 SASEGT. The CDR3 DNA reads as TGTGCCAGCTCCGAGGTTCTAAACTCTGCTGGAAACACCATATATTTT. Its translation: CASSEVLNSAGNTIYF.

This clonotype was detected many times. V gene TRBV2 combines with J gene TRBJ1-5; 9 bases align to TRBD1. This CDR3 comprises 14 residues. J gave up 4 bases and V 6 bases, and 4 bases lay outside the gene matches. From germline, CDR1 is SNHLY and CDR2 FYNNEI. This CDR3 reads CASREDRGNQPQHF. CDR3 bases: TGTGCCAGCAGGGAGGACAGGGGTAATCAGCCCCAGCATTTT.

To note about this clonotype: This may be a read error, as it is one base from a much larger clone. The chain has TRBV7-9 and TRBJ2-7; tentatively, D is TRBD1 (6 bases). The V end lost 3 bases, the J end lost 2 bases, and 8 bases lay between the germline ends. Germline V CDR1 and CDR2: SEHNR, FQNEAQ (reference sequence). CDR3 length equals 13 residues. For the CDR3, the DNA is TGTGCCAGCAGCTTGGACAGCACCTACGAGCAGTACTTC. Its protein product is CASSLDSTYEQYF.

This clonotype has just a few counts. The chain recombines TRBV20-1 with TRBJ2-7, with 10 bases matching TRBD2. The CDR3 is made up of 14 amino acids. V was clipped by 0 bases and J by 7 bases; unmatched bases: 6. CDR1 DFQATT and CDR2 SNEGSKA come from the germline V gene (reference sequence). As DNA, the CDR3 is TGCAGTGCTAGAGAACCTAGCGGGAGATATGAGCAGTACTTC. Translated, it gives CSAREPSGRYEQYF.

The V call is TRBV6-5, the J call TRBJ2-3; D is unresolved. The CDR3 totals 14 residues. Germline loops: CDR1 MNHEY, CDR2 SVGAGI. Trimming stripped 2 bases from V and 2 bases from J, with 8 bases between. The CDR3 sequence is CASSYRAYTDTQYF. The CDR3 region has the DNA TGTGCCAGCAGTTACAGGGCTTACACAGATACGCAGTATTTT.